A selection of T cell receptor beta chains follows, all from one sample in a study of identical twins. TCRdb re-analysed the 5' RACE reads in MiXCR, keeping a single row per CDR3 protein. The sample shows 690,000 or so distinct CDR3 sequences, over 8.5% of them seen only once. The same data also contributed to another study, on yellow fever vaccine responses in identical twins.

The sequenced sample consisted of PBMCs. These receptors all come from a woman between 18 and 29 years old in good health. Both conserved end residues are part of each CDR3. Fields, in order: CDR3 length, clone size, V gene, J gene, D gene, CDR3 protein, CDR3 DNA. A D gene is named only where the DNA matches it firmly. Rows may omit the clone size; those that give it use once, few, many or a size class.

>13|few|TRBV7-2|TRBJ1-1|NA
CASSPPWGIEAFF
TGTGCCAGCAGCCCCCCCTGGGGAATAGAAGCTTTCTTT
>18|few|TRBV29-1|TRBJ2-1|TRBD2
CSVGGTSGSLRSYNEQFF
TGCAGCGTTGGAGGGACTAGCGGGAGCCTAAGGTCCTACAATGAGCAGTTCTTC
>14|NA|TRBV6-2/TRBV6-3|TRBJ2-1|NA
CASSLGGAGDEQFF
TGTGCCAGCAGTTTAGGCGGGGCAGGCGATGAGCAGTTCTTC
>14|NA|TRBV5-4|TRBJ2-1|NA
CASSPGAAKNEQFF
TGTGCCAGCAGCCCCGGGGCGGCAAAAAATGAGCAGTTCTTC
>12|NA|TRBV7-2|TRBJ2-1|NA
CASSAAYNEQFF
TGTGCCAGCAGCGCAGCCTACAATGAGCAGTTCTTC
>12|many|TRBV6-1|TRBJ1-5|NA
CASSEGNQPQHF
TGTGCCAGCAGTGAAGGGAATCAGCCCCAGCATTTT
>13|NA|TRBV7-2|TRBJ2-5|NA
CASSRSRDETQYF
TGTGCCAGCAGCCGCTCCAGGGATGAGACCCAGTACTTC
>15|NA|TRBV5-1|TRBJ2-5|TRBD2
CASSLTGGPLETQYF
TGCGCCAGCAGCTTGACGGGAGGGCCACTCGAGACCCAGTACTTC
>15|few|TRBV6-1|TRBJ2-7|TRBD1
CASRGATGVSYEQYF
TGTGCCAGCAGGGGGGCGACAGGGGTCTCCTACGAGCAGTACTTC
>15|few|TRBV18|TRBJ2-2|NA
CASSPSTLNTGELFF
TGTGCCAGCTCACCGTCGACACTGAACACCGGGGAGCTGTTTTTT
>15|many|TRBV20-1|TRBJ1-4|TRBD1
CSARPWDRANEKLFF
TGCAGTGCTAGACCTTGGGACAGGGCTAATGAAAAACTGTTTTTT
>14|few|TRBV20-1|TRBJ2-1|TRBD2
CSARISGSINEQFF
TGCAGTGCTAGAATTAGCGGGAGTATCAATGAGCAGTTCTTC
>14|NA|TRBV7-2|TRBJ2-3|NA
CASGLGWGTDTQYF
TGTGCCAGCGGACTCGGGTGGGGCACAGATACGCAGTATTTT
>14|NA|TRBV5-4|TRBJ1-1|NA
CASRSTEGRTEAFF
TGTGCCAGCAGATCTACTGAGGGCCGGACTGAAGCTTTCTTT
>15|NA|TRBV27|TRBJ2-7|TRBD1
CASSLWGQGTYEQYF
TGTGCCAGCAGTTTATGGGGACAGGGGACCTACGAGCAGTACTTC
>15|NA|TRBV5-1|TRBJ2-1|NA
CASSVGLSYYNEQFF
TGCGCCAGCAGCGTGGGACTGAGCTATTACAATGAGCAGTTCTTC
>20|many|TRBV29-1|TRBJ2-2|TRBD1
CSVEIRRQGRLLGDTGELFF
TGCAGCGTTGAAATCCGGCGACAGGGAAGGCTGCTGGGGGACACCGGGGAGCTGTTTTTT